Listed below are T cell receptor beta chains from one sample, sequenced in a study of beta chain features in type 1 diabetes. Sequencing used immunoSEQ multiplex PCR; TCRdb keeps in-frame clones, though not all of them. Of 100,000 to 150,000 clones in the sample, roughly a sixth are singletons; the top ten hold approximately 2.5%. The sample was central memory CD4+ T cells from blood. The receptor set was obtained from a man between 18 and 35 years old with type 1 diabetes. CDR3s include the opening cysteine and the closing phenylalanine or tryptophan. The order of the fields is D gene, J gene, clone size, V gene, CDR3 DNA, CDR3 protein. The D gene is left open where the match is weak. The size field is filled for only some rows; it gives once, few, many or a size class.

D: TRBD1; J: TRBJ2-2; size: many; V: TRBV30; DNA: TGTGCCTGGAGTAGACAGGGTGGGGAGCTGTTTTTT; CDR3: CAWSRQGGELFF
D: -; J: TRBJ1-2; size: -; V: TRBV28; DNA: TGTGCCAGCAGTTTAAGCGCCCGAGGCGGCTACACCTTC; CDR3: CASSLSARGGYTF
D: TRBD1; J: TRBJ2-5; size: -; V: TRBV4-1; DNA: TGCGCCAGCAGCCAAGATCGGGGGGGACAGGGGGCGCAGACCCAGTACTTC; CDR3: CASSQDRGGQGAQTQYF
D: -; J: TRBJ2-3; size: -; V: TRBV29-1; DNA: TGCAGCGCAACCCCCCGCCAGGGCACAGATACGCAGTATTTT; CDR3: CSATPRQGTDTQYF
D: -; J: TRBJ1-2; size: -; V: TRBV30; DNA: TGTGCCTGGAGTGTACAGGAGATCCCTAACTATGGCTACACCTTC; CDR3: CAWSVQEIPNYGYTF
D: TRBD2; J: TRBJ2-5; size: -; V: TRBV13; DNA: TGTGCCAGCAGCCACCTATCGGGAGGCCTCCAAGAGACCCAGTACTTC; CDR3: CASSHLSGGLQETQYF
D: -; J: TRBJ2-2; size: few; V: TRBV10-3; DNA: TGTGCCATCAGCTCCCTAGACGGCACCGGGGAGCTGTTTTTT; CDR3: CAISSLDGTGELFF
D: TRBD2; J: TRBJ2-7; size: -; V: TRBV6-5; DNA: TGTGCCAGCAGCCCAGCGGCTAGCGGGAGCTACGAGCAGTACTTC; CDR3: CASSPAASGSYEQYF
D: TRBD1; J: TRBJ2-1; size: few; V: TRBV29-1; DNA: TGCAGCGTTATGAGGGACAGGGGATACAATGAGCAGTTCTTC; CDR3: CSVMRDRGYNEQFF
D: TRBD2; J: TRBJ2-1; size: few; V: TRBV7-3; DNA: TGTGCCAGCAGCTTAGGGTCCGCGGGAGGGTCCAATGAGCAGTTCTTC; CDR3: CASSLGSAGGSNEQFF
D: -; J: TRBJ1-1; size: few; V: TRBV5-4; DNA: TGTGCCAGCAGCTTGGTTGGGGACGCTGAAGCTTTCTTT; CDR3: CASSLVGDAEAFF
D: -; J: TRBJ2-6; size: -; V: TRBV7-2; DNA: TGTGCCAGCAGCCCCACTAGGGCGGACGTCCTGACTTTC; CDR3: CASSPTRADVLTF
D: -; J: TRBJ2-1; size: -; V: TRBV28; DNA: TGTGCCAGCAGTCGTACTACTACCTCCTACAATGAGCAGTTCTTC; CDR3: CASSRTTTSYNEQFF
D: TRBD2; J: TRBJ2-3; size: few; V: TRBV7-2; DNA: TGTGCCAGCAGCTTTAGCGGGATGGGCACAGATACGCAGTATTTT; CDR3: CASSFSGMGTDTQYF
D: -; J: TRBJ1-6; size: -; V: TRBV30; DNA: TGTGCCTGGGCGACACGGACCTCACCCCTCCACTTT; CDR3: CAWATRTSPLHF
D: TRBD2; J: TRBJ2-1; size: many; V: TRBV13; DNA: TGTGCCAGCAGATGGACTAGCGGGCAGTTGGATGAGCAGTTCTTC; CDR3: CASRWTSGQLDEQFF
D: -; J: TRBJ2-3; size: -; V: TRBV9; DNA: TGTGCCAGCAGCGTAGATCCAGGGTCAGATACGCAGTATTTT; CDR3: CASSVDPGSDTQYF
D: -; J: TRBJ2-3; size: -; V: TRBV29-1; DNA: TGCAGCGTTGACCCCCCCACAGATACGCAGTATTTT; CDR3: CSVDPPTDTQYF
D: -; J: TRBJ2-5; size: -; V: TRBV18; DNA: TGTGCCAGCTCACCGCCCGGGGTCCGGGAGACCCAGTACTTC; CDR3: CASSPPGVRETQYF
D: -; J: TRBJ2-1; size: many; V: TRBV2; DNA: TGTGCCAGCAGTCTCAGGGACTTGAATGAGCAGTTCTTC; CDR3: CASSLRDLNEQFF
D: -; J: TRBJ2-1; size: few; V: TRBV10-2; DNA: TGCGCCAGCAGTGACGCAACACCCTACAATGAGCAGTTCTTC; CDR3: CASSDATPYNEQFF
D: -; J: TRBJ2-5; size: few; V: TRBV9; DNA: TGTGCCAGCAGCGTAACGGGGCAAGAGACCCAGTACTTC; CDR3: CASSVTGQETQYF
D: TRBD2; J: TRBJ2-3; size: few; V: TRBV5-1; DNA: TGCGCCAGCAGCTTGACTAGCGGGAGGTTGACAGATACGCAGTATTTT; CDR3: CASSLTSGRLTDTQYF
D: -; J: TRBJ2-7; size: many; V: TRBV7-9; DNA: TGTGCCAGCAGCTTAGACACCTACGAGCAGTACTTC; CDR3: CASSLDTYEQYF
D: TRBD1; J: TRBJ1-1; size: once; V: TRBV13; DNA: TGTGCCAGCAGCCCCGGGACAGGGGCTAGTATTCAGGTTTTT; CDR3: CASSPGTGASIQVF
D: -; J: TRBJ2-5; size: -; V: TRBV4-3; DNA: TGCGCCAGCAGCCCGCAATGGGGCCAGGAGACCCAGTACTTC; CDR3: CASSPQWGQETQYF
D: TRBD1; J: TRBJ2-2; size: -; V: TRBV7-2; DNA: TGTGCCAGCAGCTTATTGCCAGGGGGCACCGGGGAGCTGTTTTTT; CDR3: CASSLLPGGTGELFF
D: -; J: TRBJ2-7; size: -; V: TRBV7-2; DNA: TGTGCCAGCAGCTTAGACCTACCTCTAAGCGAGCAGTACTTC; CDR3: CASSLDLPLSEQYF
D: TRBD2; J: TRBJ2-1; size: -; V: TRBV4-1; DNA: TGCGCCAGCAGCCAAGATGCTAGCGGGGTGAACAATGAGCAGTTCTTC; CDR3: CASSQDASGVNNEQFF
D: -; J: TRBJ1-2; size: -; V: TRBV6-5; DNA: TGTGCCAGCAGGACACCGGGGGTCAGCTCTGGCTACACCTTC; CDR3: CASRTPGVSSGYTF
D: -; J: TRBJ2-3; size: -; V: TRBV2; DNA: TGTGCCAGCAGGGATATCGCAGATACGCAGTATTTT; CDR3: CASRDIADTQYF
D: TRBD1; J: TRBJ2-7; size: many; V: TRBV23-1; DNA: TGCGCCAGCAGTCCGCGGGACAGGGAATCATACGAGCAGTACTTC; CDR3: CASSPRDRESYEQYF
D: -; J: TRBJ1-1; size: -; V: TRBV28; DNA: TGTGCCATCCAGTACGGGCAGTGGAACACTGAAGCTTTCTTT; CDR3: CAIQYGQWNTEAFF
D: -; J: TRBJ1-4; size: few; V: TRBV30; DNA: TGTGCCTGGAGTGTGAGGGGTAGGCCAGTCAAACTGTTTTTT; CDR3: CAWSVRGRPVKLFF
D: -; J: TRBJ2-7; size: few; V: TRBV6-6; DNA: TGTGCCAGCAGCCCAGGGCAGGGCTCCTACGAGCAGTACTTC; CDR3: CASSPGQGSYEQYF
D: -; J: TRBJ2-5; size: few; V: TRBV28; DNA: TGTGCCAGCACCCCGGGCGGGGGCGGAGAGACCCAGTACTTC; CDR3: CASTPGGGGETQYF
D: -; J: TRBJ2-5; size: few; V: TRBV7-6; DNA: TGTGCCAGCAGCGGGGCCCAAGAGACCCAGTACTTC; CDR3: CASSGAQETQYF
D: -; J: TRBJ2-3; size: -; V: TRBV4-1; DNA: TGCGCCAGCAGCCAAGATAGGCAGACTACCCGCCCAGATACGCAGTATTTT; CDR3: CASSQDRQTTRPDTQYF
D: TRBD1; J: TRBJ2-5; size: -; V: TRBV7-8; DNA: TGTGCCAGCAGCCCGCGGACAGGCGTAATTGAGACCCAGTACTTC; CDR3: CASSPRTGVIETQYF
D: -; J: TRBJ2-5; size: -; V: TRBV18; DNA: TGTGCCAGCTCACTACCCGGGAGCGCGGGGACCCAGTACTTC; CDR3: CASSLPGSAGTQYF
D: TRBD1; J: TRBJ2-3; size: -; V: TRBV11-2; DNA: TGTGCCAGCAGCCTCCGGGGACAGGGAATTTTAGATACGCAGTATTTT; CDR3: CASSLRGQGILDTQYF
D: TRBD1; J: TRBJ2-5; size: few; V: TRBV4-3; DNA: TGCGCCAGCAGCCACCAGTTGACAGGGGGCCAGGAGACCCAGTACTTC; CDR3: CASSHQLTGGQETQYF
D: TRBD2; J: TRBJ2-7; size: many; V: TRBV29-1; DNA: TGCAGCGTTGAAGGGGGGCGACTAGCGTCCGAGCAGTACTTC; CDR3: CSVEGGRLASEQYF
D: TRBD2; J: TRBJ2-5; size: -; V: TRBV7-2; DNA: TGTGCCAGCAGCTTACGCGGGAGGGAAGAGACCCAGTACTTC; CDR3: CASSLRGREETQYF
D: TRBD1; J: TRBJ2-7; size: -; V: TRBV11-2; DNA: TGTGCCAGCAGTCCTATCAGGGGGAGCTCCTACGAGCAGTACTTC; CDR3: CASSPIRGSSYEQYF